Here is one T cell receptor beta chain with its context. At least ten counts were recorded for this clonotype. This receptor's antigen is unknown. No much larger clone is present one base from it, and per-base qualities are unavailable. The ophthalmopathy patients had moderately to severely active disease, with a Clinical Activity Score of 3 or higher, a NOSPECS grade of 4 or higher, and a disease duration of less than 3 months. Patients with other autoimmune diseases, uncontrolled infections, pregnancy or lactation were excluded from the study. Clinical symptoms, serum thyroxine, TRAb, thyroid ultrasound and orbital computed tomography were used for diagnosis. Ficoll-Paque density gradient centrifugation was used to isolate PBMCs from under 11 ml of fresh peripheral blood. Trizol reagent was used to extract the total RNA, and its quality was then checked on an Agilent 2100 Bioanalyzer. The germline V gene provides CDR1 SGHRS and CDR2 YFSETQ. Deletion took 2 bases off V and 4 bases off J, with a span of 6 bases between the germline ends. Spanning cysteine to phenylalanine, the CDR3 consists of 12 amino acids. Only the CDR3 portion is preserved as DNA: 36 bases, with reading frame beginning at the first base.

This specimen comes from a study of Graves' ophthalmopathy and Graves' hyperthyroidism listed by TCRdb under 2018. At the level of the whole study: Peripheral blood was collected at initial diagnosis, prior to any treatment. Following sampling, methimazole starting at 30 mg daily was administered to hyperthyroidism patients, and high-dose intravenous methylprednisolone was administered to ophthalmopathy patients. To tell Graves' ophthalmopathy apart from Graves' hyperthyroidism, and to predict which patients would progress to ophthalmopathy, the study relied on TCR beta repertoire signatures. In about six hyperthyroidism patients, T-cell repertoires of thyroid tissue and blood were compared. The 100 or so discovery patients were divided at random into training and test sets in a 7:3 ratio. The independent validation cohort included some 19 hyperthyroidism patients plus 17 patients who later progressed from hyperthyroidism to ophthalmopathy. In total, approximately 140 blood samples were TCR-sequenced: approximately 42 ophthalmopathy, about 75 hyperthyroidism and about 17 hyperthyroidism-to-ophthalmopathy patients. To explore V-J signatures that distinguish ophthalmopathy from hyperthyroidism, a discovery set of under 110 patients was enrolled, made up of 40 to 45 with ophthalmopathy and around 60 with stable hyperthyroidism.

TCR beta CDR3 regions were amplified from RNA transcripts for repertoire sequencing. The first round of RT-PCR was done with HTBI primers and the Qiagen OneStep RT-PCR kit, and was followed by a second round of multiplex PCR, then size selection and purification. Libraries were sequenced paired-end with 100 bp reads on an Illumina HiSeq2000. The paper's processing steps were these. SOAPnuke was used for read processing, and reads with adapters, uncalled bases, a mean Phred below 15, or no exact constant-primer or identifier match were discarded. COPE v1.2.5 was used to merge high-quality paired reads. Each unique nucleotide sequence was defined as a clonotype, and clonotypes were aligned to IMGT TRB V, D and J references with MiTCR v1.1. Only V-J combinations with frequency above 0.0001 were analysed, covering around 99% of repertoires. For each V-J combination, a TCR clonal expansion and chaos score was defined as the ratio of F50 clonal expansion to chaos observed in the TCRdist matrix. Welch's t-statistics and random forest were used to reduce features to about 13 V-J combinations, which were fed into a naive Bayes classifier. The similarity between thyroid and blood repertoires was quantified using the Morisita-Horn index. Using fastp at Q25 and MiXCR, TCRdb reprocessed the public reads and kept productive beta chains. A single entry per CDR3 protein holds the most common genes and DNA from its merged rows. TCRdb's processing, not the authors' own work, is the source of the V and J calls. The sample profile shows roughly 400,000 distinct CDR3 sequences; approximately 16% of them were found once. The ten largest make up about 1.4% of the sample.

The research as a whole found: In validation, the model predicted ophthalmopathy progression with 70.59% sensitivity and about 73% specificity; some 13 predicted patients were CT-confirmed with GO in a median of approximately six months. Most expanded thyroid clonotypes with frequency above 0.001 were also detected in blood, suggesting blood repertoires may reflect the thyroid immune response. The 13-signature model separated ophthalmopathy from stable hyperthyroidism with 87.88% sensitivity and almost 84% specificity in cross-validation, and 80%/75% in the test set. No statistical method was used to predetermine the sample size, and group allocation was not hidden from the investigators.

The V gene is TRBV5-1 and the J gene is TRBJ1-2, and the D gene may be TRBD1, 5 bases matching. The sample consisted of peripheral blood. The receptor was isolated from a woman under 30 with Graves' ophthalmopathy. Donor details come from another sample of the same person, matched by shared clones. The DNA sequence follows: TGCGCCAGCAGCTTCGGGGCCTATGGCTACACCTTC. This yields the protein CASSFGAYGYTF.